The T cell receptor beta chain under discussion was sequenced for a study of spatial heterogeneity in lung cancer. Specified time point: sample taken at primary tumor resection. Whole RNA came from tumor, nontumor lung or frozen PBMC and was sequenced without being sorted. This clonotype is medium-sized. The antigen is undetermined. From the 5' RACE reads, TCRdb called clonotypes with MiXCR, one entry per CDR3 protein. The sample yields around 1,200 distinct CDR3 sequences, more than 15% seen once. V dropped 2 bases and J dropped 3; count of bases not matched to a gene: 12. CDR3 size: 18 residues. Germline V gene lookup returns CDR1 KGHSH and CDR2 LQKENI. Study-level points and caveats: How many expanded intratumoral alpha and beta TCRs were present tracked the tumor mutation count, which was a count of nonsynonymous mutations.

The specimen comprised lung tumor tissue, sampled at surgery. This clonotype originated in a male donor with early-stage non-small cell lung cancer. This chain links TRBV18 with TRBJ2-1; 8 bases align to TRBD1. The CDR3 DNA reads as TGTGCCAGCTCACCAGCAGGGGGCTACGGGCCCCTCTACAATGAGCAGTTCTTC. Encoded protein: CASSPAGGYGPLYNEQFF.